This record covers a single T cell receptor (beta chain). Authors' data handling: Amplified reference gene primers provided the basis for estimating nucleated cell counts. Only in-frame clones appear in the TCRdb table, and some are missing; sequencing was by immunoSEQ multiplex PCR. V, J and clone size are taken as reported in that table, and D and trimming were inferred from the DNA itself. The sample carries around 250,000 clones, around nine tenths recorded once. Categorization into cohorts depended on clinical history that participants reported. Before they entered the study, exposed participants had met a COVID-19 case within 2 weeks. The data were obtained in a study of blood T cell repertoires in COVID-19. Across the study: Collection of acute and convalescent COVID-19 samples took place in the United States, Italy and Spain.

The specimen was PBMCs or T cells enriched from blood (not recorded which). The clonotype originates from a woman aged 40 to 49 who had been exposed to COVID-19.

The CDR3 protein is CASKTTGNTEAFF. CDR3 nucleotide sequence: TGTGCCAGCAAGACGACAGGGAACACTGAAGCTTTCTTT. The genes are TRBV21-1 and TRBJ1-1; the table's TRBD1 call for D was not verified on the DNA. TRBV21-1 is a listed pseudogene. CDR3 length: 13 amino acids.